These T cell receptor beta chains were read from a single sample in a study of cytomegalovirus exposure and HLA in healthy donors. TCRdb's table, derived via immunoSEQ multiplex PCR, lists solely in-frame clones and lacks some. The data show roughly 100,000 clones, with roughly 13% seen just once and roughly a sixth held by the top ten. The sample was PBMCs. These receptors were collected from a man aged 40-49 years in good health and CMV-seropositive. Both conserved end residues are part of each CDR3. A D gene is named only where the DNA matches it firmly. Size is omitted from some rows. Given values are once, few, many or a class for expanded clones.

.	TRBD2	TRBV7-9	TRBJ2-5	14	TGTGCCAGCAGCCTAACTAGCGGCGGAGAGACCCAGTACTTC	CASSLTSGGETQYF
.	.	TRBV9	TRBJ1-5	14	TGTGCCAGCAGCCCAGCGGGGGGAAGGCAGCCCCAGCATTTT	CASSPAGGRQPQHF
many	.	TRBV7-9	TRBJ1-3	15	TGTGCCAGCAGCTTGCTAAGAGGGAGCGGAAACACCATATATTTT	CASSLLRGSGNTIYF
.	.	TRBV7-9	TRBJ2-3	13	TGTGCCAGCAGCTTCGAGGAATCGGATACGCAGTATTTT	CASSFEESDTQYF
.	.	TRBV10-3	TRBJ1-2	15	TGTGCCATCAGTGAGACAAGACAGGCATCCGATGGCTACACCTTC	CAISETRQASDGYTF
many	.	TRBV28	TRBJ2-2	14	TGTGCCAGCAGTTTAACGCGGAACACCGGGGAGCTGTTTTTT	CASSLTRNTGELFF
few	TRBD1	TRBV28	TRBJ1-1	14	TGTGCCAGCAGTTTATACAGGGGGGACACTGAAGCTTTCTTT	CASSLYRGDTEAFF
few	.	TRBV5-1	TRBJ1-1	14	TGCGCCAGCAGCCCTACGGACAGGAACACTGAAGCTTTCTTT	CASSPTDRNTEAFF
.	TRBD1	TRBV12-5	TRBJ2-1	21	TGTGCTAGTGGTTTGCCCCCTCCCGGGACAGGGAGAAGGATACCCTACAATGAGCAGTTCTTC	CASGLPPPGTGRRIPYNEQFF
.	TRBD2	TRBV5-1	TRBJ2-5	15	TGCGCCAGCAGCTTAAGCGGGAGAATTGGGGAGACCCAGTACTTC	CASSLSGRIGETQYF
few	TRBD2	TRBV19	TRBJ2-2	13	TGTGCCTCAGCGGGACTCATCACCGGGGAGCTGTTTTTT	CASAGLITGELFF
.	TRBD2	TRBV7-9	TRBJ2-1	15	TGTGCCAGCAGCTTAGCTCTGGCGGGAGACAGTGAGCAGTTCTTC	CASSLALAGDSEQFF
.	TRBD2	TRBV7-2	TRBJ2-1	16	TGTGCCAGCAGCTTAGTCGGCGGGAGCAGGTACAATGAGCAGTTCTTC	CASSLVGGSRYNEQFF
few	TRBD2	TRBV9	TRBJ2-7	14	TGTGCCAGCAGCTCCGGGACTAGCGGCAACGAGCAGTACTTC	CASSSGTSGNEQYF
few	TRBD2	TRBV19	TRBJ2-5	16	TGTGCCAGTAGTTCGAGGGCTAGCGGGGTCCAAGAGACCCAGTACTTC	CASSSRASGVQETQYF
few	TRBD2	TRBV7-3	TRBJ2-5	15	TGTGCCAGCAGCCCGGGACTAGCGGGAGAAGAGACCCAGTACTTC	CASSPGLAGEETQYF
few	TRBD1	TRBV4-2	TRBJ2-7	16	TGTGCCAGCAGCCAAGCCCTGGGACAGGCCTACTACGAGCAGTACTTC	CASSQALGQAYYEQYF
few	TRBD1	TRBV5-1	TRBJ1-1	13	TGCGCCAGCTCCGGACAGGGGATTACTGAAGCTTTCTTT	CASSGQGITEAFF
few	.	TRBV19	TRBJ1-5	14	TGTGCCATCGCGACGGGGGGGGGCAATCAGCCCCAGCATTTT	CAIATGGGNQPQHF
.	TRBD1	TRBV2	TRBJ2-5	12	TGTGCCAGCAGAACCGACCAGGGGGAGCAGTACTTC	CASRTDQGEQYF
.	TRBD2	TRBV9	TRBJ2-1	16	TGTGCCAGCAGCGTAGGCCTAGCGGGAGGGCCAGGGGAGCAGTTCTTC	CASSVGLAGGPGEQFF
few	.	TRBV27	TRBJ1-1	13	TGTGCCAGCAGGGGAGGACACCTCACTGAAGCTTTCTTT	CASRGGHLTEAFF
few	.	TRBV6-5	TRBJ2-7	13	TGTGCCAGCAGTTACGGTCAGTCCTACGAGCAGTACTTC	CASSYGQSYEQYF
.	TRBD2	TRBV6-5	TRBJ2-1	14	TGTGCCAGCAGTAGGGGCGGGAGGAACAATGAGCAGTTCTTC	CASSRGGRNNEQFF
.	.	TRBV7-2	TRBJ2-1	15	TGTGCCAGCAGCTTACCTCGACTACGAGGGAATGAGCAGTTCTTC	CASSLPRLRGNEQFF
few	TRBD1	TRBV4-3	TRBJ1-2	17	TGCGCCAGCAGCCAAGATCCGACAGGGTATCCCCAACGGGGCTACACCTTC	CASSQDPTGYPQRGYTF
few	TRBD2	TRBV29-1	TRBJ2-7	16	TGCAGCGTGGCCGGGACTAGCGGGGAGAGGCCCTACGAGCAGTACTTC	CSVAGTSGERPYEQYF
.	.	TRBV27	TRBJ1-1	14	TGTGCCAGCAGTTTATTGAGAGGCAGAAATGAAGCTTTCTTT	CASSLLRGRNEAFF
.	.	TRBV5-1	TRBJ1-1	13	TGCGCCAGCAGCCCTTTCGGGGGGGCTGAAGCTTTCTTT	CASSPFGGAEAFF
few	TRBD1	TRBV5-6	TRBJ2-5	12	TGTGCCAGCAGCTGGGACAGAGAGACCCAGTACTTC	CASSWDRETQYF
few	.	TRBV6-4	TRBJ2-3	15	TGTGCCAGCAGTGACCCCCCGGGGGGCACAGATACGCAGTATTTT	CASSDPPGGTDTQYF
.	.	TRBV29-1	TRBJ2-5	11	TGCAGCGTTTCTTTCCCGGAGACCCAGTACTTC	CSVSFPETQYF
.	TRBD1	TRBV10-2	TRBJ1-2	17	TGCGCCAGCTTGAATAAGCTCCGGACAGGAGCTAACTATGGCTACACCTTC	CASLNKLRTGANYGYTF
.	.	TRBV28	TRBJ2-7	13	TGTGCCAGCAGTCGGAGAGGAACGAGTGAGCAGTACTTC	CASSRRGTSEQYF
few	.	TRBV6-4	TRBJ1-5	13	TGTGCCAGCAGTAGCTATAGCAATCAGCCCCAGCATTTT	CASSSYSNQPQHF